This note documents a single T cell receptor beta chain sequence. Its specificity is unknown. A clone one base away is much larger, so this may be a read error. These data come from a study of breast tumors, draining lymph nodes, adjacent tissues. Study findings and constraints: Tumor and nontumor repertoires were significantly more similar in luminal-like than in basal-like breast cancer. The data were judged consistent with most tumor T cells coming from lymph node and expanding in tumor.

One entry per CDR3 protein results from TCRdb running MiXCR on the multiplex PCR reads. The sample carries 80,000 to 130,000 distinct CDR3 sequences, 21% recorded once. Breast cancer patients provided tissue from their axillary draining lymph nodes. The V end was cut by 8 bases, the J end by 8 bases, with 22 bases between. This CDR3 has 15 amino acids. The material sequenced was axillary lymph node tissue. This clonotype was obtained from a female donor with breast cancer. Some clones in this sample may be carry-over from other donors' samples. The chain combines TRBV12-3 or TRBV12-4 with TRBJ2-1; D may be TRBD2 (7 bases). The CDR3, as DNA: TGTGCCAGCCGGACAGTGGTAGCGGGCAAGGATGAGCAGTTCTTC. Encoded protein: CASRTVVAGKDEQFF.